A single sample is the source of the 3 T cell receptor beta chains below, sequenced in a study of T cells in Graves' hyperthyroidism and ophthalmopathy. Researchers took RNA transcripts and amplified the TCR beta CDR3 regions from them. Initially, a first-round RT-PCR of the TCR CDR3 employed the HTBI primer set. Each CDR3 protein is one row after TCRdb ran MiXCR on the multiplex PCR reads. The sample lists around 700,000 distinct CDR3 sequences, approximately 19% occurring once. Sequencing was done on a sample of blood. All receptors come from a woman in her forties or fifties with Graves' hyperthyroidism that later progressed to Graves' ophthalmopathy.

This rearrangement joins TRBV12-3 or TRBV12-4 to TRBJ1-2; 8 positions agree with TRBD1. Germline trimming cut 5 bases from V and 6 bases from J; bases unmatched to any gene: 8. The CDR3 length is 14 residues. This CDR3 is CASSSRDRSNGYTF. DNA for the CDR3: TGTGCCAGCAGTAGCCGGGACAGGTCTAATGGCTACACCTTC.

This chain connects TRBV19 to TRBJ1-2; no firm D call. Looked up from germline, CDR1 is LNHDA and CDR2 is SQIVND (reference sequence). The length of the CDR3 is 14 residues. V was shortened by 6 bases and J by 2 bases, with 13 bases between the two germline ends. The CDR3 region is CASRQRAPNYGYTF. The DNA of the CDR3 is TGTGCCAGTAGGCAACGGGCCCCGAACTATGGCTACACCTTC.

This chain joins TRBV18 and TRBJ2-3; D is uncertain. The CDR3 is made up of 15 amino acids. With 0 bases removed from V and 2 bases from J, the gap between germline ends came to 9 bases. The V gene's germline CDR1 is KGHSH and CDR2 LQKENI. Here the CDR3 reads CASSPPRRLTDTQYF. DNA of the CDR3: TGTGCCAGCTCACCACCCCGGCGGCTCACAGATACGCAGTATTTT.